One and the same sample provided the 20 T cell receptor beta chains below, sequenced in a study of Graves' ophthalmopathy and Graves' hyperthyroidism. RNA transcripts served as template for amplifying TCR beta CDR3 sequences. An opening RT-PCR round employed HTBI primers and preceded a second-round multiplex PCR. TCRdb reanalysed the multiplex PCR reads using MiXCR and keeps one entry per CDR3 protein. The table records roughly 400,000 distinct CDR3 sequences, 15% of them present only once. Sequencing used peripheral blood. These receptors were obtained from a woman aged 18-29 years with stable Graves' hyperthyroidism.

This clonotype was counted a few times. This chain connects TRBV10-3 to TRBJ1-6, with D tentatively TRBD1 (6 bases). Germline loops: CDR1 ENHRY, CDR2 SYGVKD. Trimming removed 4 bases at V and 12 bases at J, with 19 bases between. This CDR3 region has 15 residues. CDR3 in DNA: TGTGCCATCAGTGTCTCGGGGGCATGGGTGGAACCCCTCCACTTT. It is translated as CAISVSGAWVEPLHF.

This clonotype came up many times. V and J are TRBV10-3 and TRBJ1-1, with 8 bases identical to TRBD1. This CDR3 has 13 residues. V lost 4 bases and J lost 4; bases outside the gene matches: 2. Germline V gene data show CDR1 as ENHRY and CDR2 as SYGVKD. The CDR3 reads CAISVTGGTEAFF. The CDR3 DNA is TGTGCCATCAGTGTCACAGGGGGCACTGAAGCTTTCTTT.

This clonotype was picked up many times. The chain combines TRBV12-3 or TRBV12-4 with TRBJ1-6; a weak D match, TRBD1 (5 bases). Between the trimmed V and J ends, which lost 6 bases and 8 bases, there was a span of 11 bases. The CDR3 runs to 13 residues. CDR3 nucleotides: TGTGCCAGCAGAAGGGACGGTCATTCACCCCTCCACTTT. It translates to CASRRDGHSPLHF.

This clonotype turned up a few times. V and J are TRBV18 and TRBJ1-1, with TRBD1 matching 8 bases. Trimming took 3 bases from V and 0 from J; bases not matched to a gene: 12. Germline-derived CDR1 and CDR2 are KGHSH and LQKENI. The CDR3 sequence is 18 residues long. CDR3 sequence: CASSPTRQGRLLNTEAFF. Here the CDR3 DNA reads TGTGCCAGCTCACCCACCCGACAGGGGCGCCTCCTGAACACTGAAGCTTTCTTT.

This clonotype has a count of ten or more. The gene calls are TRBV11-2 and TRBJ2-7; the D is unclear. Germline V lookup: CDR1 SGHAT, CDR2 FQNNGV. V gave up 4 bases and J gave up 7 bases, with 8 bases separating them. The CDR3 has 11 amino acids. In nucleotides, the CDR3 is TGTGCCAGCAGCTCGTTTGAGGAGCAGTACTTC. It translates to CASSSFEEQYF.

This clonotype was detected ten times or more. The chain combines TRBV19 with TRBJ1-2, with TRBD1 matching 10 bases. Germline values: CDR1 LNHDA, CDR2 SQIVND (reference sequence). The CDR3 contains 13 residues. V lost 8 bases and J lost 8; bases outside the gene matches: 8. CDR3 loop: CASGPGQGRGYTF. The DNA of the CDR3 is TGTGCCAGTGGCCCGGGACAGGGGAGAGGCTACACCTTC.

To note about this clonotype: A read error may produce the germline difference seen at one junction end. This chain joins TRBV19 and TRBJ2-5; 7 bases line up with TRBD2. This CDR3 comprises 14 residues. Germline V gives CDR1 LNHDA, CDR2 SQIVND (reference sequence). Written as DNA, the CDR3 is TGTGCCAGTAGTATAGGGGGGGGACGGGAGACCGAGTACTTC. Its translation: CASSIGGGRETEYF. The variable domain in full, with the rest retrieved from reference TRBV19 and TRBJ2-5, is DGGITQSPKYLFRKEGQNVTLSCEQNLNHDAMYWYRQDPGQGLRLIYYSQIVNDFQKGDIAEGYSVSREKKESFPLTVTSAQKNPTAFYLCASSIGGGRETEYFGPGTRLLVL.

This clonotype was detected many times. The CDR3 DNA is TGTGCCAGCACCAAGGCTGGGGTGCTTGACTATGGCTACACCTTC. Translating gives CASTKAGVLDYGYTF. The chain is built from TRBV12-3 or TRBV12-4 and TRBJ1-2; D is uncertain. V was clipped by 7 bases and J by 3 bases, with 18 bases between them. The CDR3 has 15 residues.

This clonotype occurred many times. The CDR3 sequence is CASGLDIGAGNQPQHF. CDR3 in DNA: TGTGCTAGTGGTTTGGACATTGGAGCAGGCAATCAGCCCCAGCATTTT. This rearrangement joins TRBV12-5 to TRBJ1-5, with D hard to call. The CDR3 runs to 16 residues. The ends were cut back, 1 base at V and 2 bases at J, with 12 bases in the middle. The germline CDR1 and CDR2 sequences are LGHNT and FRNRAP.

The CDR3: CASSYGTSVYEQYF. DNA for the CDR3: TGTGCCAGCAGTTACGGGACTAGTGTCTACGAGCAGTACTTC. The chain is built from TRBV6-5 and TRBJ2-7; 8 bases line up with TRBD2. Germline V CDR1 and CDR2: MNHEY, SVGAGI. The length of the CDR3 is 14 residues. V lost 2 bases and J lost 3; bases outside the gene matches: 3.

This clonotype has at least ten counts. CDR3 residues: CSASRAPNTEAFF. In DNA, the CDR3 is TGCAGTGCTAGCCGGGCTCCGAACACTGAAGCTTTCTTT. V is TRBV20-1 and J is TRBJ1-1; D gene ambiguous. Germline assignment: CDR1 DFQATT and CDR2 SNEGSKA (reference sequence). The CDR3 is made up of 13 amino acids. The V gene lost 3 bases and the J gene lost 1 base, with 9 bases spanning the gap.

Written as DNA, the CDR3 is TGTGCCAGCAGTTTAGACAGATATAGCAATCAGCCCCAGCATTTT. It encodes CASSLDRYSNQPQHF. This sequence joins TRBV6-5 and TRBJ1-5; TRBD1 is a possible D gene (5 bases). The CDR3 has 15 residues. CDR1 is MNHEY, CDR2 SVGAGI, per germline. V was pared by 4 bases and J by 0 bases, with 10 bases between.

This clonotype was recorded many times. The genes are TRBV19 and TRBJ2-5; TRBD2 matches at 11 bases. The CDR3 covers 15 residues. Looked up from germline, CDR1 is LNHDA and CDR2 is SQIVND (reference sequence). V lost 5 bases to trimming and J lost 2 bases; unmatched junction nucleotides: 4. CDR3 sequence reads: CASSAVAGGQETQYF. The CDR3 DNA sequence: TGTGCCAGTAGTGCGGTAGCGGGGGGGCAAGAGACCCAGTACTTC.

DNA of the CDR3: TGTGCCAGCAGTTACAGGCTTGAGCCGCTCGAGACCCAGTACTTC. Translated: CASSYRLEPLETQYF. The chain combines TRBV6-5 with TRBJ2-5; no definite D call. Trimming left V 2 bases short and J 5 bases short, with 15 bases between. This CDR3 spans 15 amino acids. The germline gives CDR1 MNHEY, CDR2 SVGAGI.

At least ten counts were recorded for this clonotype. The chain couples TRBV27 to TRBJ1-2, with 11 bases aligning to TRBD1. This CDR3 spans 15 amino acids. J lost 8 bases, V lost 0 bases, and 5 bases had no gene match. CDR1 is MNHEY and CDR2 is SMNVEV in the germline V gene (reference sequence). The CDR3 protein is CASSLSRDRGLGYTF. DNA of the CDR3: TGTGCCAGCAGTTTATCGAGGGACAGGGGGTTGGGCTACACCTTC.

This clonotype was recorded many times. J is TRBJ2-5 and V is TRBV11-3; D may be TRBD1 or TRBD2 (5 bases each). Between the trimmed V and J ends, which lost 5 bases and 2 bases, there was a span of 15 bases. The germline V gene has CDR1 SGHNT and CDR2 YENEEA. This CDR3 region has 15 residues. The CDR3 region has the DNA TGTGCCAGCAGCATAATACCGGGGCAACAAGAGACCCAGTACTTC. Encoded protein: CASSIIPGQQETQYF.

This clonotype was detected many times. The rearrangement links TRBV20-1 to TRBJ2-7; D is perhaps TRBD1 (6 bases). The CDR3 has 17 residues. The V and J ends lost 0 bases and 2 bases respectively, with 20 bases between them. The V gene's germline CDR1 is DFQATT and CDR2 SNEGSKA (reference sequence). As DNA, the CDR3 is TGCAGTGCTAGAGAACTTTGGGGGATGGACAGAGCCTACGAGCAGTACTTC. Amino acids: CSARELWGMDRAYEQYF.

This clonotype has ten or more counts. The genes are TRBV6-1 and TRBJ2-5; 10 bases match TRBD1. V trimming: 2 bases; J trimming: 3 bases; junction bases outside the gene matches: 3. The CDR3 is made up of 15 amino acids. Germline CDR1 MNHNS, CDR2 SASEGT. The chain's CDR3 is CASSERQGAEETQYF. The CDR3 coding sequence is TGTGCCAGCAGTGAACGACAGGGGGCTGAAGAGACCCAGTACTTC.

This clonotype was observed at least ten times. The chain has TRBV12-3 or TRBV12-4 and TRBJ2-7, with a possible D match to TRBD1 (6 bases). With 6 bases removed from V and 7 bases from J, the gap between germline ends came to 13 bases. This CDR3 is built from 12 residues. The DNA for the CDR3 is TGTGCCAGCAGCCCGACAGGCTTTGAGCAGTACTTC. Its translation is CASSPTGFEQYF.

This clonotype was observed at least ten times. CDR3 DNA: TGTGCCAGCAGCTTAAATCAGGGGAACTACGAGCAGTACTTC. It specifies CASSLNQGNYEQYF. The genes are TRBV7-9 and TRBJ2-7; the D gene is possibly TRBD1 (6 bases). V lost 2 bases and J 3 bases, leaving 11 bases between the germline ends. Looked up from germline, CDR1 is SEHNR and CDR2 is FQNEAQ (reference sequence). This CDR3 spans 14 amino acids.